What follows are 12 T cell receptor beta chains derived from one specimen sequenced in a study of blood T cell repertoires in COVID-19. The method was immunoSEQ multiplex PCR; TCRdb's version includes in-frame clones alone and lacks a portion of them. This table has about 63,000 clones, 88% appearing once. Sequences were obtained from peripheral blood. These receptors originate from a human donor in a cohort sampled during active COVID-19.

The chain employs TRBV24-1 and TRBJ2-3; 8 bases map to TRBD1. This CDR3 has 14 amino acids. Germline CDR1 reads KGHDR; CDR2 reads SFDVKD. V shed 6 bases, J shed 3 bases, and the junction held 4 bases outside the gene matches. The CDR3, as DNA: TGTGCCACCAGTCCGCAGGGGGCAACAGATACGCAGTATTTT. This sequence encodes CATSPQGATDTQYF.

This chain links TRBV6-5 with TRBJ2-3, with 9 bases fitting TRBD2. Germline V gene data show CDR1 as MNHEY and CDR2 as SVGAGI. The CDR3 length is 15 residues. Losses at the gene ends were 6 bases for V and 1 base for J; bases not matched to a gene: 5. As DNA, the CDR3 is TGTGCCAGCAGACTAACTAGCGGGCGCACAGATACGCAGTATTTT. Protein product: CASRLTSGRTDTQYF.

The chain joins TRBV27 to TRBJ1-5, with 7 nucleotides matching TRBD1. V trimming: 2 bases; J trimming: 4 bases; junction bases outside the gene matches: 2. Germline assignment: CDR1 MNHEY and CDR2 SMNVEV (reference sequence). The CDR3 sequence is 14 residues long. The CDR3 DNA reads as TGTGCCAGCAGTTTAAAGGGACAGAATCAGCCCCAGCATTTT. This gives the protein CASSLKGQNQPQHF.

V is TRBV7-2 and J is TRBJ2-1; 7 bases line up with TRBD1. Germline V gene data show CDR1 as SGHTA and CDR2 as FQGNSA. Germline trimming cut 5 bases from V and 4 bases from J; bases unmatched to any gene: 8. This CDR3 is 15 amino acids long. The CDR3 bases are TGTGCCAGCAGCCAGGACAGGCAAAGGTACAATGAGCAGTTCTTC. Its protein is CASSQDRQRYNEQFF.

This clone was found once. The V and J genes are TRBV6-6 and TRBJ1-3; 9 bases align to TRBD1. This CDR3 spans 16 amino acids. With V trimmed by 6 bases and J by 0 bases, 6 bases remained unmatched. The germline CDR1 and CDR2 sequences are MNHNY and SVGAGI (reference sequence). DNA of the CDR3: TGTGCCAGCAGCCGGGGACAGGGATTCTCTGGAAACACCATATATTTT. Its translation: CASSRGQGFSGNTIYF.

The J gene is TRBJ2-7, the V gene TRBV7-9, with D perhaps matching TRBD2 (6 bases). Trimming stripped 0 bases from V and 7 bases from J, with 19 bases between. The CDR3 covers 16 residues. Germline V gene sequence: CDR1 SEHNR, CDR2 FQNEAQ (reference sequence). The CDR3 DNA reads TGTGCCAGCAGCTTAGCGTTAACGCGCGGCGGGGCGGAGCAGTACTTC. Translating it yields CASSLALTRGGAEQYF.

The chain combines TRBV5-1 with TRBJ1-1; possible D gene TRBD1, 6 bases. V lost 4 bases to trimming and J lost 0 bases, with 10 bases between them. This CDR3 is built from 14 residues. Germline loops: CDR1 SGHRS, CDR2 YFSETQ. CDR3 protein: CASSPWTVNTEAFF. The CDR3, as DNA: TGCGCCAGCAGCCCTTGGACAGTGAACACTGAAGCTTTCTTT.

The chain employs TRBV19 and TRBJ1-5; no firm D call. The CDR3 is 13 residues long. Germline CDR1 LNHDA, CDR2 SQIVND (reference sequence). Deletions cut 6 bases from V and 1 base from J, with 7 bases between. This CDR3 reads CASREQSNQPQHF. As DNA, the CDR3 is TGTGCCAGTAGAGAACAAAGCAATCAGCCCCAGCATTTT.

J is TRBJ2-2 and V is TRBV11-2; 7 nucleotides align to TRBD1. The junction had 9 bases not matched to a gene; V was cut back by 4 bases and J by 4 bases. Germline V gives CDR1 SGHAT, CDR2 FQNNGV. The CDR3 extends over 16 amino acids. The CDR3 here is CASSYQGVGATGELFF. The CDR3 DNA follows: TGTGCCAGCAGCTACCAGGGGGTTGGGGCCACCGGGGAGCTGTTTTTT.

This clone has more than one count but fewer than ten. The V and J genes are TRBV7-2 and TRBJ2-2; maybe TRBD1 (5 bases). This CDR3 is 14 amino acids long. V was pared by 7 bases and J by 5 bases, with 14 bases between. CDR1 is SGHTA, CDR2 FQGNSA, per germline. DNA of the CDR3: TGTGCCAGCACTCCCGACCCAGGGACCGGGGAGCTGTTTTTT. Protein sequence: CASTPDPGTGELFF.

The J gene is TRBJ2-3, the V gene TRBV11-3; D call uncertain. This CDR3 is 15 amino acids long. The V and J ends lost 1 base and 2 bases respectively, with 10 bases between them. Per the germline V gene, CDR1 is SGHNT and CDR2 is YENEEA. The CDR3 DNA reads as TGTGCCAGCAGCTTAGGAGGTAGCCTCACAGATACGCAGTATTTT. Translation: CASSLGGSLTDTQYF.

This rearrangement joins TRBV13 to TRBJ1-1; 7 bases fit TRBD1. Unmatched junction bases numbered 2, after V lost 5 bases and J lost 5 bases. The germline V gene encodes CDR1 PRHDT and CDR2 FYEKMQ (reference sequence). The CDR3 consists of 12 residues. The CDR3 DNA follows: TGTGCCAGCAGCGCCAGGGGGACTGAAGCTTTCTTT. Protein product: CASSARGTEAFF.